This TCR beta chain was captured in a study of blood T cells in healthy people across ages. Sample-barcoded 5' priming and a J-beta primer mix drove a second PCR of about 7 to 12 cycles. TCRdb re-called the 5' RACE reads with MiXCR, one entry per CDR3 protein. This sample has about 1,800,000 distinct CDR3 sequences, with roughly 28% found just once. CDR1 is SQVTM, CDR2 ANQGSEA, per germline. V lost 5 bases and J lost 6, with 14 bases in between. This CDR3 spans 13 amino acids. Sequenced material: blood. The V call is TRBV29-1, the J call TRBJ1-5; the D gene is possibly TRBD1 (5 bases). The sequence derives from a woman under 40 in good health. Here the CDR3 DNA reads TGCAGCGTTCAGAGGGGCCGGAGTCAGCCCCAGCATTTT. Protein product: CSVQRGRSQPQHF.